Included here is one T cell receptor beta chain sequence, with context. Its antigen remains unidentified. The input lacks base qualities; no much larger clone sits a single base away. The source of the sample is a study of shared clonotypes between healthy human individuals (TCRdb year 2020). As for the study more broadly: The cohort comprised two women and a few men aged 18 to 49 years. For each donor, three plates each were used for CD4 naive and CD4 memory, two plates were used for CD8 naive, and one plate was used for CD8 memory. To estimate repertoire size and how much clonotype sharing occurs between individuals, the study deeply sequenced the blood TCR repertoires of about five healthy adults. To increase sequencing depth and limit assay-specific biases, different laboratories used diverse techniques to prepare libraries and sequence TCR repertoires. Leukapheresis yielded between about 0.85 and 9.5 billion PBMCs per donor. What the work shows at the level of the full study, not this receptor alone: About 5% of naive CD4, 3.5% of naive CD8, around 2.3% of memory CD4, and 0.4% of memory CD8 clonotypes were shared across four donors. Because the study included a small number of donors, the genetic and exposure-history diversity represented was limited. Sampling was restricted to blood, and TCR repertoires in tissue are likely to differ from TCR repertoires in blood. Based on pairwise subsampling, the degree of clonotype sharing among donors was expected to be affected by sequencing depth. Naive subsets generally had larger estimated clonotype richness than memory subsets did. Rarefaction of sorted-subset datasets indicated incomplete sequencing despite the large sequencing depth. Higher generation probabilities were observed for clonotypes shared by all four sorted-subset donors than for non-shared clonotypes.

Using the deep immunoSEQ assay, multiplex PCR amplified TCR CDR3 regions from genomic DNA. Extracted genomic DNA from each cell subset was distributed evenly across all wells of several immunoSEQ 96-well plates, and each plate was treated as a replicate. For sorted subsets, each replicate PCR was loaded with 200 ng genomic DNA, equivalent to 32,000 or so T cell genomes. The purified libraries were quantified using a Qubit 3.0 fluorometer, sized with a Bioanalyzer 2100, and then quantified again using the KAPA Library Quantification kit. A separate single-read 150-cycle Illumina NextSeq 550 flow cell was used to sequence each immunoSEQ 96-well plate. The paper's data handling went like this. Because the immunoSEQ output held only junctional sequences and lacked quality scores, the filtering could not match the filtering applied to full-length reads. To assign V/J genes and CDR3, sequences were annotated against IMGT germline references using PyIR, a Python wrapper for IgBLAST v1.9. Reads were filtered out if the reads had weak V/J assignments (E-value above 1e-6), no CDR3, stop codons, out-of-frame junctions, or ambiguous translated residues. V3J clonotypes were defined as sequences sharing the same inferred V gene, J gene, and CDR3 amino acid sequence. To compute the percentage overlap between repertoires, the number of shared unique clonotypes was divided by the size of the smaller repertoire. Three approaches were used to assess repertoire richness: RTK rarefaction, the Chao1 estimator, and Recon v2.1 estimates of unobserved clonotypes. OLGA was used to compute generation probabilities for all TCRbeta clonotypes that the gDNA method yielded from a few donors. TCRdb provides this immuneACCESS table in a form limited to in-frame rearrangements. Some clones are lacking; in checked studies, under half of them reflect an unresolved V gene, and why the rest are absent is not known. That table furnishes V, J and clone size, whereas the DNA furnished D and trimming. This sample comprises 1,400,000 or so clones, around 98.5% of them detected only once. The leading ten clones occupy under 0.45% of the sample.

The donors were healthy, HIV-negative adults who had no recently reported acute infections or vaccinations. Every donor was a Caucasian adult residing in Nashville, Tennessee, USA. CD4+ T cells were enriched through magnetic negative selection, after which naive cells were positively selected on CD45RA and the remaining negative fraction served as the memory subset. Blood was obtained by leukapheresis, after which PBMCs were separated by Ficoll-Histopaque density gradient centrifugation and cryopreserved in liquid nitrogen vapor phase. Analytical flow cytometry was used to check the purity and quantity of each magnetically sorted T cell population. Each sorted fraction had its genomic DNA isolated and then quantified by UV absorbance on a Nanodrop 2000c. There are 15 amino acids in the CDR3, from cysteine to phenylalanine inclusive. CDR3 DNA is the only sequence kept; it has 45 bases, read in frame from the first base. Compared with germline, V lacks 6 bases and J lacks 0 bases; bases without a gene match: 3. From a lookup of the germline V gene, CDR1 and CDR2 are MDHEN and SYDVKM.

Material for sequencing was naive CD4+ T cells sorted from blood. The cell subset or site label on this specimen signifies: CD45RA+ positively selected. The chain was built from TRBV28 and TRBJ2-1; 9 bases in the junction line up with TRBD2. This receptor was taken from a young man in good health. The CDR3: CASRGSGSSYNEQFF. The bases are TGTGCCAGCAGGGGTAGCGGGAGCTCCTACAATGAGCAGTTCTTC.